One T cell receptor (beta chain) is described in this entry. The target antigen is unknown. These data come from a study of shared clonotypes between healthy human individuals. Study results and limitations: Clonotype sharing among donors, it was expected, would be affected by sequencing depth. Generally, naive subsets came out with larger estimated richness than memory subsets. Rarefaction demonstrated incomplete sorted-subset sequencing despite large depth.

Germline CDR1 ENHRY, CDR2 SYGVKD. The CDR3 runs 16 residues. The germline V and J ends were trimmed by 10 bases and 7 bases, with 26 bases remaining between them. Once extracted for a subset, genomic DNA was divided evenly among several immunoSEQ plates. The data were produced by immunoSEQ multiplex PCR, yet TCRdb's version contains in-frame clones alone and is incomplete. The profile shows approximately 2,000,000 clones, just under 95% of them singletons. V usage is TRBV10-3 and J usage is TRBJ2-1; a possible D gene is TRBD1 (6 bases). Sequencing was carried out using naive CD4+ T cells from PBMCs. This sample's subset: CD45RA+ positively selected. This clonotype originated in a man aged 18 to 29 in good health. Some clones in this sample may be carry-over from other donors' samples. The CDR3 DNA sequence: TGTGCCACTCAGGGGAGTGAGGGAGCCGGGGTTAATGAGCAGTTCTTC. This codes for CATQGSEGAGVNEQFF.